The 27 T cell receptor beta chains given below trace back to one sample, sequenced in a study of shared clonotypes between healthy human individuals. Generated by immunoSEQ multiplex PCR, the TCRdb table keeps only in-frame clones and is missing some. The sample has roughly 1.5 million clones, approximately 98% seen once; the top ten hold roughly 0.4%. The sequenced sample was naive CD4+ T cells sorted from blood. Documented subset: CD45RA+ positively selected. Receptor source: a man in his thirties or forties in good health.

This rearrangement joins TRBV2 to TRBJ1-2, with 8 bases identical to TRBD1. The CDR3 loop spans 12 amino acids. The germline CDR1 and CDR2 sequences are SNHLY and FYNNEI. The J segment lost 8 bases and the V segment lost 6 bases, leaving 5 bases of the junction unmatched. The CDR3 spells CASRDRVRGYTF. For the CDR3, the DNA is TGTGCCAGCAGGGACAGGGTCAGGGGCTACACCTTC.

The J gene is TRBJ2-3, the V gene TRBV5-1; 11 bases match TRBD2. The CDR3 is 16 amino acids. Per germline, CDR1 SGHRS and CDR2 YFSETQ. V shed 7 bases and J 2 bases; nucleotides not matched to a gene: 9. The CDR3 DNA is TGCGCCAGCGGACAGGGACTAGCGGATTCCACAGATACGCAGTATTTT. Translated, it gives CASGQGLADSTDTQYF.

V and J are TRBV9 and TRBJ2-5, with TRBD1 matching over 7 bases. The germline V gene encodes CDR1 SGDLS and CDR2 YYNGEE. V lost 3 bases to trimming and J lost 7 bases; unmatched junction nucleotides: 12. This CDR3 has 15 amino acids. CDR3 DNA sequence: TGTGCCAGCAGCGAACAGGGACAGACTTTAGGGACCCAGTACTTC. Amino acid sequence: CASSEQGQTLGTQYF.

The chain carries TRBV13 and TRBJ2-1, with D perhaps matching TRBD1 (5 bases). The CDR3 loop spans 14 amino acids. Deletions cut 5 bases from V and 6 bases from J, with 14 bases between. Germline-derived CDR1 and CDR2 are PRHDT and FYEKMQ (reference sequence). The DNA for the CDR3 is TGTGCCAGCAGCCCAAGGGGATATCTCAATGAGCAGTTCTTC. Translating gives CASSPRGYLNEQFF.

The rearrangement joins TRBV7-3 to TRBJ2-7, with D maybe TRBD2 (5 bases). V dropped 4 bases and J dropped 6 bases, with 13 bases sitting between them. The CDR3 length is 13 residues. Germline CDR1 reads SGHTA; CDR2 reads FQGTGA. CDR3 sequence: CASSSRRAGEQYF. The CDR3 region has the DNA TGTGCCAGCAGCTCCCGAAGGGCGGGCGAGCAGTACTTC.

The chain recombines TRBV6-6 with TRBJ2-2; 13 nucleotides agree with TRBD2. The CDR3 spans 16 residues. V shed 6 bases and J 5 bases; nucleotides not matched to a gene: 6. Germline loops: CDR1 MNHNY, CDR2 SVGAGI (reference sequence). In nucleotides, the CDR3 is TGTGCCAGCAGCGGACTAGCGGGAGTTGGTACCGGGGAGCTGTTTTTT. It encodes CASSGLAGVGTGELFF.

This chain links TRBV19 with TRBJ2-7; the D gene could be TRBD1 or TRBD2 (5 bases each). CDR3 length equals 14 residues. Looked up from germline, CDR1 is LNHDA and CDR2 is SQIVND (reference sequence). V lost 4 bases and J lost 7, with 17 bases in between. This CDR3 is CASSTAAVPGEQYF. In DNA form, the CDR3 reads TGTGCCAGTAGTACAGCGGCGGTCCCAGGGGAGCAGTACTTC.

CDR3 region: CASSMPLAGDEQYF. As DNA, the CDR3 is TGTGCCAGTAGTATGCCACTAGCGGGAGATGAGCAGTACTTC. The chain joins TRBV19 to TRBJ2-7, with 11 bases fitting TRBD2. The germline CDR1 and CDR2 sequences are LNHDA and SQIVND (reference sequence). The CDR3 has 14 amino acids. V lost 3 bases and J lost 7; bases outside the gene matches: 5.

This chain links TRBV7-6 with TRBJ2-7; 7 nucleotides line up with TRBD2. Germline V gives CDR1 SGHVS, CDR2 FNYEAQ. J lost 0 bases, V lost 0 bases, and 2 bases had no gene match. The CDR3 is 15 residues long. Here the CDR3 DNA reads TGTGCCAGCAGCTTAGCCGGCGGGAGCTCCTACGAGCAGTACTTC. Translated: CASSLAGGSSYEQYF.

The rearrangement joins TRBV29-1 to TRBJ2-7, with D hard to call. Per the germline V gene, CDR1 is SQVTM and CDR2 is ANQGSEA. The CDR3 has 17 residues. The V end was cut by 5 bases, the J end by 2 bases, with 25 bases between. CDR3 region: CSVMTLELRSLTYEQYF. In DNA form, the CDR3 reads TGCAGCGTTATGACCCTGGAGTTGCGAAGCCTCACCTACGAGCAGTACTTC.

Worth noting for this clone: Distinct nucleotide sequences in the sample also encode this CDR3. This rearrangement joins TRBV28 to TRBJ1-5; no reliable D call. The ends were cut back, 6 bases at V and 3 bases at J, with 9 bases in the middle. Looked up from germline, CDR1 is MDHEN and CDR2 is SYDVKM. The CDR3 has 13 amino acids. The CDR3 is CASRDLSNQPQHF. Written as DNA, the CDR3 is TGTGCCAGCAGGGATCTCTCCAATCAGCCCCAGCATTTT.

The chain employs TRBV15 and TRBJ1-2, with D possibly matching TRBD1 (6 bases). The germline V gene encodes CDR1 LNHNV and CDR2 YYDKDF (reference sequence). V lost 4 bases and J lost 3, with 9 bases in between. The CDR3 length is 13 residues. The CDR3 protein is CATSIGGDYGYTF. CDR3 nucleotides: TGTGCCACCAGCATAGGGGGAGACTATGGCTACACCTTC.

J is TRBJ2-7 and V is TRBV9; 11 bases agree with TRBD2. The CDR3 has 17 residues. Trimming removed 0 bases from V and 1 base from J; junction bases left unmatched: 6. Germline V CDR1 and CDR2: SGDLS, YYNGEE. CDR3 sequence (DNA): TGTGCCAGCAGCGTAGCTATTAGCGGGAGGGATTCCTACGAGCAGTACTTC. Residues: CASSVAISGRDSYEQYF. The full variable domain, rest sourced from reference TRBV9 and TRBJ2-7, is DSGVTQTPKHLITATGQRVTLRCSPRSGDLSVYWYQQSLDQGLQFLIQYYNGEERAKGNILERFSAQQFPDLHSELNLSSLELGDSALYFCASSVAISGRDSYEQYFGPGTRLTVT.

The chain recombines TRBV5-1 with TRBJ2-1, with D maybe TRBD2 (6 bases). CDR1 SGHRS and CDR2 YFSETQ come from the germline V gene. V was trimmed by 3 bases and J by 8 bases, leaving 18 bases between them. The CDR3 extends over 15 amino acids. The CDR3 here is CASSSRLGPQDEQFF. In DNA form, the CDR3 reads TGCGCCAGCAGCTCAAGACTAGGTCCCCAAGATGAGCAGTTCTTC.

The chain joins TRBV29-1 to TRBJ2-7; possible D gene TRBD1, 5 bases. There are 14 residues in the CDR3. Germline V lookup: CDR1 SQVTM, CDR2 ANQGSEA. Between the trimmed V and J ends, which lost 3 bases and 7 bases, there was a span of 19 bases. The CDR3 sequence: CSVEPDSDPLEQYF. The CDR3 DNA reads as TGCAGCGTTGAGCCAGACAGCGATCCTTTGGAGCAGTACTTC.

J is TRBJ2-7 and V is TRBV6-5; perhaps D is TRBD1 or TRBD2 (5 bases each). The CDR3 spans 15 residues. The germline V and J ends were trimmed by 5 bases and 0 bases, with 14 bases remaining between them. Germline V gene data show CDR1 as MNHEY and CDR2 as SVGAGI. DNA for the CDR3: TGTGCCAGCAGTCACCCGGGGCAGGGCTCCTACGAGCAGTACTTC. It is translated as CASSHPGQGSYEQYF.

The J gene is TRBJ1-2, the V gene TRBV27, with 7 nucleotides matching TRBD1. V trimming: 2 bases; J trimming: 4 bases; junction bases outside the gene matches: 4. This CDR3 comprises 14 residues. CDR1 is MNHEY and CDR2 is SMNVEV in the germline V gene (reference sequence). The CDR3, as DNA: TGTGCCAGCAGTTTACGGGACAGCTCCTATGGCTACACCTTC. Its protein is CASSLRDSSYGYTF.

As regards this clone: The sample holds other DNA sequences that translate to the same CDR3. CDR3 protein: CSVGTSGYEQYF. Here the CDR3 DNA reads TGCAGCGTAGGGACTAGCGGCTACGAGCAGTACTTC. This chain connects TRBV29-1 to TRBJ2-7, with TRBD2 identical over 11 bases. CDR1 and CDR2 (germline): SQVTM, ANQGSEA. The CDR3 runs to 12 residues. V trimming: 6 bases; J trimming: 3 bases; junction bases outside the gene matches: 1.

J is TRBJ2-2 and V is TRBV5-6; tentatively, D is TRBD1 or TRBD2 (5 bases each). The CDR3 covers 14 residues. Between the trimmed V and J ends, which lost 3 bases and 9 bases, there was a span of 15 bases. CDR1 and CDR2 from the germline V gene are SGHDT and YYEEEE. CDR3 region: CASSWGGGPRELFF. As DNA, the CDR3 is TGTGCCAGCAGCTGGGGTGGGGGTCCCAGGGAGCTGTTTTTT.

The chain couples TRBV5-4 to TRBJ2-5, with 14 bases lining up with TRBD2. V shed 4 bases and J 6 bases; nucleotides not matched to a gene: 11. This CDR3 is built from 17 residues. Germline values: CDR1 SGHNT, CDR2 YYREEE (reference sequence). In DNA form, the CDR3 reads TGTGCCAGCAGCATAATACAGGGACTAGCGGGAGTACAGACCCAGTACTTC. This sequence encodes CASSIIQGLAGVQTQYF. The entire variable domain, with the rest obtained from reference TRBV5-4 and TRBJ2-5, is as follows: ETGVTQSPTHLIKTRGQQVTLRCSSQSGHNTVSWYQQALGQGPQFIFQYYREEENGRGNFPPRFSGLQFPNYSSELNVNALELDDSALYLCASSIIQGLAGVQTQYFGPGTRLLVL.

This clone was counted a few times. This sample includes further DNA sequences coding for the same CDR3. This sequence joins TRBV7-2 and TRBJ1-1, with 7 bases lining up with TRBD1. This CDR3 has 14 residues. The germline V gene has CDR1 SGHTA and CDR2 FQGNSA. Losses at the gene ends were 4 bases for V and 2 bases for J; bases not matched to a gene: 4. CDR3 bases: TGTGCCAGCAGCTGGGGACAGAGTAACACTGAAGCTTTCTTT. Translating gives CASSWGQSNTEAFF.

The V call is TRBV7-3, the J call TRBJ2-3; no firm D call. Trimming shortened V by 1 base and J by 7 bases, and 12 bases separated the two germline ends. The CDR3 totals 14 residues. Germline V gives CDR1 SGHTA, CDR2 FQGTGA. CDR3 sequence reads: CASSLNTAQNTQYF. CDR3 in DNA: TGTGCCAGCAGCTTAAATACGGCCCAGAATACGCAGTATTTT.

The chain couples TRBV28 to TRBJ2-2; 7 bases fit TRBD1. With V trimmed by 7 bases and J by 1 base, 6 bases remained unmatched. This CDR3 comprises 15 residues. Germline CDR1 is MDHEN and CDR2 is SYDVKM. The CDR3 DNA is TGTGCCAGCACCTCGACAGGGAAGAACACCGGGGAGCTGTTTTTT. This translates into CASTSTGKNTGELFF.

With regard to this clone: This specimen includes other DNA sequences encoding the same CDR3. The gene calls are TRBV30 and TRBJ2-7; D is tentatively TRBD1 or TRBD2 (5 bases each). This CDR3 is built from 14 residues. Germline CDR1 and CDR2: GTSNPN and SVGIG (reference sequence). V lost 0 bases, J lost 1 base, and 10 bases lay in between. The CDR3 DNA reads as TGTGCCTGGAGTGTGGGGGTAGGGTCCTACGAGCAGTACTTC. Protein: CAWSVGVGSYEQYF.

On this clone itself: Other DNA sequences in this specimen translate into the identical CDR3. The chain employs TRBV19 and TRBJ2-6; D call uncertain. From germline, CDR1 is LNHDA and CDR2 SQIVND (reference sequence). V lost 6 bases and J lost 4, with 13 bases in between. CDR3 length: 15 residues. The CDR3 sequence is CASSLDRAGANVLTF. The CDR3 DNA reads as TGTGCCAGTAGCCTGGACCGGGCGGGGGCCAACGTCCTGACTTTC.

This clone was seen only once. The genes are TRBV5-4 and TRBJ2-7, with 9 nucleotides matching TRBD1. With 4 bases clipped from V and 7 bases from J, the junction kept 12 bases outside the gene matches. This CDR3 is 15 amino acids long. Germline V lookup: CDR1 SGHNT, CDR2 YYREEE (reference sequence). The CDR3: CASSRAGTGSGEQYF. The CDR3 bases are TGTGCCAGCAGCAGAGCCGGGACAGGGTCTGGTGAGCAGTACTTC.

This sequence joins TRBV5-1 and TRBJ2-5, with 8 bases matching TRBD2. Trimming cost V 2 bases and J 4 bases; bases outside gene matches: 7. The germline V gene has CDR1 SGHRS and CDR2 YFSETQ. CDR3 length equals 15 residues. DNA for the CDR3: TGCGCCAGCAGCTTATCCGGACTAGCCGGAGAGACCCAGTACTTC. Translation: CASSLSGLAGETQYF.